The next 14 T cell receptor beta chains were all read from a single sample in a study of spatial heterogeneity in lung cancer. The study, taken as a whole, reports: For expanded intratumoral alpha and beta TCRs, counts tracked tumor mutation counts.

MiXCR was run by TCRdb on the 5' RACE reads, yielding one entry per CDR3 protein. This table has approximately 2,000 distinct CDR3 sequences, approximately 11% appearing once. No antigen has been identified for these receptors. The time point is: sample taken at primary tumor resection. The input for sequencing was lung tumor tissue, taken at surgery. These receptor sequences come from a female donor with early-stage non-small cell lung cancer.

The chain couples TRBV7-2 to TRBJ1-2; D unresolved. Trimming cost V 0 bases and J 2 bases, with 7 bases left between them. This CDR3 contains 14 residues. Germline CDR1 and CDR2: SGHTA and FQGNSA. CDR3 amino acids: CASSLASGNYGYTF. CDR3 coding DNA: TGTGCCAGCAGCTTAGCGAGCGGGAACTATGGCTACACCTTC. Variable domain in full (rest from reference TRBV7-2 and TRBJ1-2): GAGVSQSPSNKVTEKGKDVELRCDPISGHTALYWYRQSLGQGLEFLIYFQGNSAPDKSGLPSDRFSAERTGGSVSTLTIQRTQQEDSAVYLCASSLASGNYGYTFGSGTRLTVV.

This clonotype was found many times. The CDR3 loop reads CASSPVGGYGYTF. The CDR3 DNA follows: TGTGCCAGCAGCCCGGTAGGGGGATATGGCTACACCTTC. The V gene is TRBV12-3 or TRBV12-4, the J gene TRBJ1-2, with D possibly being TRBD1 (6 bases). V lost 6 bases and J 5 bases, leaving 13 bases between the germline ends. This CDR3 spans 13 amino acids.

This clonotype is labeled as medium-sized (0.01 to 0.1%). The V and J genes are TRBV7-3 and TRBJ2-3; D may be TRBD1 (5 bases). V lost 5 bases and J lost 5, with 20 bases in between. From germline, CDR1 is SGHTA and CDR2 FQGTGA. The CDR3 consists of 16 residues. CDR3 in DNA: TGTGCCAGCAGCCCCAACCCTGTGTGGGGCGTAGATACGCAGTATTTT. Amino acids: CASSPNPVWGVDTQYF. Together with reference TRBV7-3 and TRBJ2-3, the CDR3 gives the full variable domain: GAGVSQTPSNKVTEKGKYVELRCDPISGHTALYWYRQSLGQGPEFLIYFQGTGAADDSGLPNDRFFAVRPEGSVSTLKIQRTERGDSAVYLCASSPNPVWGVDTQYFGPGTRLTVL.

By share, this clonotype counts as medium-sized. J is TRBJ1-5 and V is TRBV5-1, with D uncertain. Trimming took 0 bases from V and 2 from J, leaving 6 bases between them. CDR3 length: 14 amino acids. Germline V CDR1 and CDR2: SGHRS, YFSETQ. CDR3 in amino acids: CASSLGERNQPQHF. CDR3 DNA sequence: TGCGCCAGCAGCTTGGGAGAACGCAATCAGCCCCAGCATTTT. The entire variable domain, with the rest obtained from reference TRBV5-1 and TRBJ1-5, is as follows: KAGVTQTPRYLIKTRGQQVTLSCSPISGHRSVSWYQQTPGQGLQFLFEYFSETQRNKGNFPGRFSGRQFSNSRSEMNVSTLELGDSALYLCASSLGERNQPQHFGDGTRLSIL.

This clonotype is medium-sized. The J gene is TRBJ2-5, the V gene TRBV7-2, with 7 bases lining up with TRBD2. The CDR3 totals 16 residues. The trim removed 7 bases at V and 7 bases at J, leaving 18 bases unmatched. Germline values: CDR1 SGHTA, CDR2 FQGNSA. In nucleotides, the CDR3 is TGTGCCAGCACCCCCGCCGGTTTGCGGTCGGGGGGGACCCAGTACTTC. This gives the protein CASTPAGLRSGGTQYF.

This clonotype is medium-sized within its sample. The chain is built from TRBV11-3 and TRBJ2-1, with 7 bases identical to TRBD1. V trimming: 5 bases; J trimming: 6 bases; junction bases outside the gene matches: 13. Germline V CDR1 and CDR2: SGHNT, YENEEA. There are 16 residues in the CDR3. The chain's CDR3 is CASSTRDSAQGNEQFF. The CDR3 nucleotides read TGTGCCAGCAGCACCCGGGACAGCGCCCAAGGCAATGAGCAGTTCTTC.

By share, this clonotype counts as medium-sized (0.01 to 0.1%). This chain joins TRBV3-1 and TRBJ2-5, with TRBD2 identical over 9 bases. In germline, CDR1 is LGHDT, CDR2 YNNKEL (reference sequence). J was trimmed by 5 bases and V by 1 base; bases with no gene match: 2. This CDR3 comprises 14 residues. CDR3 nucleotide sequence: TGTGCCAGCAGCCAAGCTAGCGGGGAGGAGACCCAGTACTTC. Translated, it gives CASSQASGEETQYF.

In its sample, this clonotype is medium-sized (0.01 to 0.1%). V gene TRBV24-1 combines with J gene TRBJ1-2; D unclear. V dropped 6 bases and J dropped 4 bases, with 11 bases sitting between them. Looked up from germline, CDR1 is KGHDR and CDR2 is SFDVKD. This CDR3 spans 13 amino acids. The CDR3 region is CATSLRRTYGYTF. For the CDR3, the DNA is TGTGCCACCAGTTTGCGCAGGACCTATGGCTACACCTTC.

Relative to its sample, this clonotype is medium-sized. The chain combines TRBV18 with TRBJ2-4, with TRBD2 matching 10 bases. J lost 3 bases, V lost 3 bases, and 14 bases had no gene match. Germline V gene data show CDR1 as KGHSH and CDR2 as LQKENI. The CDR3 totals 19 residues. CDR3 in DNA: TGTGCCAGCTCACCGGCACTAGCGGGGAAGCCTCCCGGCAAAAACATTCAGTACTTC. Translation: CASSPALAGKPPGKNIQYF.

This clonotype is termed medium-sized (0.01 to 0.1%). The chain carries TRBV7-2 and TRBJ2-5, with unresolved D. This CDR3 contains 13 residues. V was shortened by 0 bases and J by 4 bases, with 6 bases between the two germline ends. Germline assignment: CDR1 SGHTA and CDR2 FQGNSA. CDR3 in DNA: TGTGCCAGCAGCTTAGCTAGGGCAGAGACCCAGTACTTC. Encoded protein: CASSLARAETQYF.

This clonotype is labeled large. The chain combines TRBV10-3 with TRBJ2-7; tentative D call: TRBD1 (7 bases). The CDR3 covers 13 residues. Germline V gene sequence: CDR1 ENHRY, CDR2 SYGVKD. V lost 7 bases to trimming and J lost 6 bases, with 16 bases between them. In nucleotides, the CDR3 is TGTGCCATCACCGGGACGCAGGGGGGCGAGCAGTACTTC. Its protein is CAITGTQGGEQYF.

This clonotype appeared a few times. Being one base from a much bigger clone, this may be a read error. The J gene is TRBJ1-4, the V gene TRBV6-6, with a weak D call TRBD1 (6 bases). This CDR3 is built from 16 residues. Germline CDR1 reads MNHNY; CDR2 reads SVGAGI (reference sequence). Trimming removed 6 bases at V and 0 bases at J, with 14 bases between. CDR3 in DNA: TGTGCCAGCAGGGAGGGGGTAACCACAACTAATGAAAAACTGTTTTTT. This sequence encodes CASREGVTTTNEKLFF.

The chain couples TRBV7-2 to TRBJ2-7; no firm D call. CDR3 size: 11 residues. The V gene lost 5 bases and the J gene lost 9 bases, with 11 bases spanning the gap. The germline V gene encodes CDR1 SGHTA and CDR2 FQGNSA. This chain's CDR3 is CASSPDTVQYF. For the CDR3, the DNA is TGTGCCAGCAGCCCAGACACGGTGCAGTACTTC. The full variable domain, with the rest looked up from reference TRBV7-2 and TRBJ2-7, is GAGVSQSPSNKVTEKGKDVELRCDPISGHTALYWYRQSLGQGLEFLIYFQGNSAPDKSGLPSDRFSAERTGGSVSTLTIQRTQQEDSAVYLCASSPDTVQYFGPGTRLTVT.

CDR3 loop: CASSQPRSSTDTQYF. The DNA of the CDR3 is TGTGCCAGCAGCCAACCCCGATCGTCCACAGATACGCAGTATTTT. The chain joins TRBV14 to TRBJ2-3; no reliable D call. Per germline, CDR1 SGHDN and CDR2 FVKESK. V lost 2 bases to trimming and J lost 2 bases, with 11 bases between them. This CDR3 has 15 residues.